These 24 T cell receptor beta chains share one sample of origin, sequenced in a study of vaccination and CD4 T cells after COVID-19. The sample's treatment: 10-day PBMC culture with coronavirus spike peptide pools or control peptides (ViraFEST assay). These CD4+ T cells came from an unexposed donor, sampled before the COVID-19 pandemic (2011-2018). Their antigens remain unidentified. Sequencing of the DNA from cultured CD4+ T cells was carried out with the Oncomine TCR Beta short-read assay. Each CDR3 protein gets one entry after TCRdb re-called the PCR reads with MiXCR. The sample holds about 7,800 distinct CDR3 sequences; 35% to 40% are singletons and the top ten take 10% to 15%. Material: CD4+ T cells from blood, cultured in vitro. The source of these receptors is a human donor in good health.

The V call is TRBV6-2 or TRBV6-3, the J call TRBJ1-1, with D uncertain. Trimming removed 5 bases from V and 1 base from J, with 11 bases in between. This CDR3 has 14 amino acids. Germline-derived CDR1 and CDR2 are MNHEY and SVGEGT. The CDR3 reads CASSTDARNTEAFF. The CDR3 DNA is TGTGCCAGCAGTACCGACGCGAGGAACACTGAAGCTTTCTTT.

V gene TRBV27 combines with J gene TRBJ2-1, with TRBD2 matching over 9 bases. Trimming removed 2 bases from V and 2 bases from J; junction bases left unmatched: 16. The CDR3 has 20 residues. Germline V CDR1 and CDR2: MNHEY, SMNVEV (reference sequence). The CDR3, as DNA: TGTGCCAGCAGTTTAATCCCTCGGACAGGTAGCGGGAGAACCTACAATGAGCAGTTCTTC. It translates to CASSLIPRTGSGRTYNEQFF.

V is TRBV11-2 and J is TRBJ2-7, with D maybe TRBD2 (6 bases). The CDR3 runs to 18 residues. V was shortened by 3 bases and J by 1 base, with 22 bases between the two germline ends. Germline V CDR1 and CDR2: SGHAT, FQNNGV. In DNA, the CDR3 is TGTGCCAGCAGCTTCGGTGATTGGGGGGTGGTTGTATCCTACGAGCAGTACTTC. Translation gives CASSFGDWGVVVSYEQYF.

Only a few counts were recorded for this clonotype. This CDR3 is CASSDRLSSYGYTF. The CDR3 DNA follows: TGTGCCAGCAGCGACAGGCTTTCAAGTTATGGCTACACCTTC. The rearrangement joins TRBV2 to TRBJ1-2, with D tentatively TRBD1 (6 bases). V was shortened by 6 bases and J by 5 bases, with 16 bases between the two germline ends. This CDR3 spans 14 amino acids. Germline-derived CDR1 and CDR2 are SNHLY and FYNNEI.

The chain has TRBV5-1 and TRBJ2-6; perhaps TRBD1 as D (5 bases). The CDR3 is made up of 15 amino acids. Trimming stripped 0 bases from V and 2 bases from J, with 6 bases between. Germline assignment: CDR1 SGHRS and CDR2 YFSETQ. Here the CDR3 reads CASSLEGTGANVLTF. The CDR3 coding sequence is TGCGCCAGCAGCTTGGAGGGGACTGGGGCCAACGTCCTGACTTTC.

The sample holds one count of this clonotype. This chain connects TRBV20-1 to TRBJ2-1; D unclear. Germline-derived CDR1 and CDR2 are DFQATT and SNEGSKA (reference sequence). Trimming stripped 5 bases from V and 7 bases from J, with 12 bases between. There are 12 residues in the CDR3. CDR3 sequence: CSAYPRVNEQFF. CDR3 nucleotide sequence: TGCAGTGCTTATCCCCGGGTTAATGAGCAGTTCTTC.

The chain has TRBV27 and TRBJ2-1; tentatively, D is TRBD1 or TRBD2 (5 bases each). Deletions cut 9 bases from V and 4 bases from J, with 19 bases between. Germline loops: CDR1 MNHEY, CDR2 SMNVEV (reference sequence). The CDR3 runs to 15 residues. This CDR3 is CASRPGAGAYNEQFF. The CDR3 DNA sequence: TGTGCCAGTAGACCCGGGGCCGGGGCGTACAATGAGCAGTTCTTC.

The chain links TRBV5-1 to TRBJ1-2, with 9 nucleotides matching TRBD1. Germline CDR1 and CDR2: SGHRS and YFSETQ. V lost 0 bases, J lost 0 bases, and 6 bases stayed unmatched. This CDR3 contains 17 residues. CDR3 in DNA: TGCGCCAGCAGCTTGGTTGGACAGGGGATAGCTAACTATGGCTACACCTTC. Its translation is CASSLVGQGIANYGYTF.

This clonotype is large in the sample. This rearrangement joins TRBV6-1 to TRBJ1-2; D is uncertain. V lost 1 base and J lost 5, with 8 bases in between. The germline V gene has CDR1 MNHNS and CDR2 SASEGT. The CDR3 loop spans 13 amino acids. The CDR3 spells CASSEGPQYGYTF. Written as DNA, the CDR3 is TGTGCCAGCAGTGAAGGGCCGCAATATGGCTACACCTTC.

The chain joins TRBV5-1 to TRBJ2-6; D is unclear. V lost 0 bases and J lost 0, with 4 bases in between. Germline V gives CDR1 SGHRS, CDR2 YFSETQ. The CDR3 is made up of 15 amino acids. CDR3 sequence: CASSLEVSGANVLTF. CDR3 DNA sequence: TGCGCCAGCAGCTTGGAGGTCTCTGGGGCCAACGTCCTGACTTTC.

In its sample, this clonotype was seen a few times. This chain uses TRBV6-5 with TRBJ2-7, with 8 bases identical to TRBD1. The CDR3 is 15 amino acids. After removal of 0 bases from V and 5 bases from J, the junction contained 6 bases not matched to a gene. The germline CDR1 and CDR2 sequences are MNHEY and SVGAGI. The CDR3 sequence is CASSYSGRGLDEQYF. DNA of the CDR3: TGTGCCAGCAGTTACTCTGGCAGGGGGCTAGACGAGCAGTACTTC.

This chain connects TRBV6-5 to TRBJ2-7; D gene ambiguous. Germline V gene data show CDR1 as MNHEY and CDR2 as SVGAGI. V was cut by 3 bases and J by 3 bases, with 18 bases left in between. The length of the CDR3 is 16 residues. The chain's CDR3 is CASSYARAASYYEQYF. CDR3 bases: TGTGCCAGCAGTTATGCCCGGGCAGCCTCATACTACGAGCAGTACTTC.

J is TRBJ1-1 and V is TRBV6-1; the D gene is possibly TRBD1 (5 bases). This CDR3 has 14 amino acids. Looked up from germline, CDR1 is MNHNS and CDR2 is SASEGT. Trimming cost V 4 bases and J 6 bases, with 15 bases left between them. This CDR3 reads CASSVQGGKAEAFF. As DNA, the CDR3 is TGTGCCAGCAGTGTCCAGGGAGGGAAGGCTGAAGCTTTCTTT.

CDR3 residues: CASSYFGGSGANVLTF. CDR3 DNA sequence: TGTGCCAGCAGTTACTTCGGGGGCTCTGGGGCCAACGTCCTGACTTTC. The chain combines TRBV6-2 or TRBV6-3 with TRBJ2-6, with D possibly TRBD2 on 6 matching bases. Looked up from germline, CDR1 is MNHEY and CDR2 is SVGEGT. V dropped 1 base and J dropped 0 bases, with 7 bases sitting between them. The CDR3 totals 16 residues.

The chain carries TRBV5-1 and TRBJ2-7; D possibly matches TRBD1 or TRBD2 (6 bases each). V dropped 7 bases and J dropped 4 bases, with 21 bases sitting between them. This CDR3 has 15 amino acids. Germline loops: CDR1 SGHRS, CDR2 YFSETQ. This chain's CDR3 is CASGNPQGGAYEQYF. DNA for the CDR3: TGCGCCAGCGGGAACCCACAGGGAGGTGCATACGAGCAGTACTTC.

This rearrangement joins TRBV19 to TRBJ1-1; D possibly corresponds to TRBD1 (5 bases). Trimming left V 2 bases short and J 4 bases short, with 17 bases between. The CDR3 length is 16 residues. Germline CDR1 is LNHDA and CDR2 is SQIVND (reference sequence). The CDR3 region is CASSINPPGGTTEAFF. The DNA for the CDR3 is TGTGCCAGTAGTATAAACCCCCCAGGCGGGACCACTGAAGCTTTCTTT. The complete variable domain, with remaining parts taken from reference TRBV19 and TRBJ1-1, reads DGGITQSPKYLFRKEGQNVTLSCEQNLNHDAMYWYRQDPGQGLRLIYYSQIVNDFQKGDIAEGYSVSREKKESFPLTVTSAQKNPTAFYLCASSINPPGGTTEAFFGQGTRLTVV.

V usage is TRBV6-5 and J usage is TRBJ2-1; TRBD2 is a possible D gene (6 bases). The CDR3 covers 14 residues. From germline, CDR1 is MNHEY and CDR2 SVGAGI. Deletions cut 2 bases from V and 5 bases from J, with 10 bases between. The CDR3 sequence: CASSYGVADNEQFF. CDR3 DNA: TGTGCCAGCAGTTACGGGGTAGCGGACAATGAGCAGTTCTTC.

The chain recombines TRBV5-1 with TRBJ2-5, with 10 bases fitting TRBD2. The V segment lost 4 bases and the J segment 4 bases; nucleotides outside the gene matches: 10. CDR3 length: 16 amino acids. Germline V gene sequence: CDR1 SGHRS, CDR2 YFSETQ. CDR3 in amino acids: CASSLGLAGAGETQYF. In DNA form, the CDR3 reads TGCGCCAGCAGCCTGGGTCTAGCGGGAGCGGGAGAGACCCAGTACTTC.

This clonotype was observed a handful of times. The chain links TRBV2 to TRBJ1-5; D is undetermined. The CDR3 loop spans 13 amino acids. V lost 6 bases and J lost 5, with 11 bases in between. Germline CDR1 SNHLY, CDR2 FYNNEI. DNA of the CDR3: TGTGCCAGCAGGAGATACGGCGATCAGCCCCAGCATTTT. Protein: CASRRYGDQPQHF.

The chain recombines TRBV2 with TRBJ1-1; D is undetermined. This CDR3 is 13 amino acids long. Deletions cut 6 bases from V and 0 bases from J, with 8 bases between. CDR1 is SNHLY, CDR2 FYNNEI, per germline. The CDR3 sequence: CASRAGVNTEAFF. CDR3 sequence (DNA): TGTGCCAGCAGGGCAGGTGTGAACACTGAAGCTTTCTTT.

This rearrangement joins TRBV6-1 to TRBJ1-4, with D maybe TRBD1 (5 bases). The CDR3 length is 14 residues. Deletions cut 0 bases from V and 8 bases from J, with 10 bases between. Germline CDR1 MNHNS, CDR2 SASEGT. The CDR3 sequence: CASSEARTREKLFF. CDR3 nucleotides: TGTGCCAGCAGTGAAGCCCGGACAAGAGAAAAACTGTTTTTT.

This chain connects TRBV24-1 to TRBJ2-3; 7 nucleotides align to TRBD2. This CDR3 spans 14 amino acids. CDR1 and CDR2 from the germline V gene are KGHDR and SFDVKD. Trimming cost V 9 bases and J 5 bases; bases outside gene matches: 10. The CDR3 nucleotides read TGTGCCACCGCCGGGGGAGGGACTGTAGATACGCAGTATTTT. Protein sequence: CATAGGGTVDTQYF.

This rearrangement joins TRBV27 to TRBJ2-7; possibly TRBD1 for D (5 bases). Trimming left V 6 bases short and J 3 bases short, with 18 bases between. CDR1 is MNHEY, CDR2 SMNVEV, per germline (reference sequence). The CDR3 has 15 residues. DNA for the CDR3: TGTGCCAGCAGCCCAAAAGGGAACAGGTTCTACGAGCAGTACTTC. Amino acid sequence: CASSPKGNRFYEQYF.

This clonotype was recorded a few times. V usage is TRBV7-9 and J usage is TRBJ1-1, with D possibly matching TRBD1 (5 bases). This CDR3 is 13 amino acids long. Germline V gene sequence: CDR1 SEHNR, CDR2 FQNEAQ (reference sequence). Trimming removed 4 bases from V and 4 bases from J, with 10 bases in between. The DNA for the CDR3 is TGTGCCAGCAGCTCGGGGCGGTTCACTGAAGCTTTCTTT. Translation gives CASSSGRFTEAFF.